These 24 T cell receptor beta chains share one sample of origin, sequenced in a study of T cell responses to AZD1222 COVID-19 vaccine. Clones were sequenced by immunoSEQ multiplex PCR, and TCRdb holds only the in-frame ones, with some missing. This sample has 200,000 or so clones, with around 93% found just once. Sequencing was performed on peripheral blood, taken on day 0 of AZD1222 vaccination. The receptors come from an adult in good health.

The J gene is TRBJ1-1, the V gene TRBV6-5; D is possibly TRBD1 (5 bases). This CDR3 has 16 amino acids. V dropped 0 bases and J dropped 3 bases, with 14 bases sitting between them. The germline CDR1 and CDR2 sequences are MNHEY and SVGAGI. The CDR3 nucleotides are TGTGCCAGCAGTTACTCGATTGGGGGATCGGACACTGAAGCTTTCTTT. The encoded protein is CASSYSIGGSDTEAFF.

The genes are TRBV4-1 and TRBJ2-7; D might be TRBD1 (5 bases). The CDR3 length is 17 residues. V was trimmed by 0 bases and J by 2 bases, leaving 17 bases between them. Per germline, CDR1 MGHRA and CDR2 YSYEKL. The CDR3 coding sequence is TGCGCCAGCAGCCAAGATTTTAGCAGGGCTGGAACCTACGAGCAGTACTTC. It encodes CASSQDFSRAGTYEQYF.

As concerns this clone: At one boundary the junction diverges from the germline segment, which might be a read error. The genes are TRBV7-7 and TRBJ2-5; D is unclear. CDR1 is SSHAT and CDR2 is FNYEAQ in the germline V gene (reference sequence). The CDR3 is 15 amino acids. The CDR3 loop reads CASSLGSGSQETQYF. CDR3 sequence (DNA): TGTGCTAGCAGCTTAGGGTCTGGCAGCCAAGAGACCCAGTACTTC.

V and J are TRBV6-2 or TRBV6-3 and TRBJ1-2, with D possibly being TRBD1 (6 bases). Germline V gives CDR1 MNHEY, CDR2 SVGEGT. This CDR3 has 14 amino acids. Trimming shortened V by 6 bases and J by 1 base, and 12 bases separated the two germline ends. CDR3: CASSPGHLNYGYTF. CDR3 bases: TGTGCCAGCAGCCCGGGACATCTTAACTATGGCTACACCTTC.

The CDR3 DNA reads as TGCAGTGCTAGTGGCCTAGCGGGAGAGCGGGGCACAGATACGCAGTATTTT. It translates to CSASGLAGERGTDTQYF. V gene TRBV20-1 combines with J gene TRBJ2-3; 10 nucleotides align to TRBD2. The germline CDR1 and CDR2 sequences are DFQATT and SNEGSKA (reference sequence). CDR3 length equals 17 residues. The ends lost 3 bases at V and 1 base at J; junction bases unmatched: 10.

The chain couples TRBV7-9 to TRBJ2-5; TRBD1 agrees at 10 bases. Germline V lookup: CDR1 SEHNR, CDR2 FQNEAQ (reference sequence). Trimming took 5 bases from V and 6 from J; bases not matched to a gene: 12. This CDR3 contains 16 residues. The CDR3 sequence is CASSLLTGGHPQTQYF. CDR3 DNA sequence: TGTGCCAGCAGCCTGCTGACAGGGGGCCATCCCCAGACCCAGTACTTC.

This clone was seen a single time. The chain recombines TRBV9 with TRBJ2-7; D unclear. Germline V gives CDR1 SGDLS, CDR2 YYNGEE. There are 14 residues in the CDR3. The V end was cut by 1 base, the J end by 2 bases, with 10 bases between. The CDR3 is CASSVPAHTYEQYF. CDR3 nucleotides: TGTGCCAGCAGCGTACCGGCCCATACCTACGAGCAGTACTTC. Together with reference TRBV9 and TRBJ2-7, the CDR3 gives the full variable domain: DSGVTQTPKHLITATGQRVTLRCSPRSGDLSVYWYQQSLDQGLQFLIQYYNGEERAKGNILERFSAQQFPDLHSELNLSSLELGDSALYFCASSVPAHTYEQYFGPGTRLTVT.

The genes are TRBV19 and TRBJ2-3, with 7 bases identical to TRBD2. The CDR3 is 15 residues long. The germline gives CDR1 LNHDA, CDR2 SQIVND (reference sequence). Trimming cost V 5 bases and J 5 bases; bases outside gene matches: 10. CDR3 nucleotide sequence: TGTGCCAGTAGTCCCCGAGGGAGCGGGATAGATACGCAGTATTTT. Its translation is CASSPRGSGIDTQYF.

As for this clone: Germline is not matched at one junction end, which may reflect a read error. This chain joins TRBV28 and TRBJ1-2; 10 bases are shared with TRBD1. Germline V CDR1 and CDR2: MDHEN, SYDVKM. The CDR3 has 17 residues. The CDR3 is CASSLSQLWATGGALAF. The CDR3 coding sequence is TGTGCCAGCAGTTTATCTCAGTTGTGGGCGACAGGGGGCGCCTTAGCCTTC.

The CDR3 DNA is TGCAGCGTTGTTTTGGGGCCTAACACTGAAGCTTTCTTT. Translation: CSVVLGPNTEAFF. The chain is built from TRBV29-1 and TRBJ1-1; a possible D gene is TRBD1 (5 bases). With 4 bases removed from V and 2 bases from J, the gap between germline ends came to 11 bases. Germline values: CDR1 SQVTM, CDR2 ANQGSEA. The CDR3 length is 13 residues.

Only one count was recorded for this clone. This chain uses TRBV6-2 or TRBV6-3 with TRBJ2-7, with D uncertain. Deletions cut 5 bases from V and 4 bases from J, with 9 bases between. The germline V gene has CDR1 MNHEY and CDR2 SVGEGT. This CDR3 spans 12 amino acids. The CDR3 loop reads CASSVGFYEQYF. The CDR3, as DNA: TGTGCCAGCAGTGTAGGGTTTTACGAGCAGTACTTC.

This chain links TRBV5-1 with TRBJ2-2; 8 bases fit TRBD2. This CDR3 spans 16 amino acids. After removal of 4 bases from V and 2 bases from J, the junction contained 7 bases not matched to a gene. Germline assignment: CDR1 SGHRS and CDR2 YFSETQ. The CDR3 region has the DNA TGCGCCAGCAGCAGTACTAGCGGATTAAACACCGGGGAGCTGTTTTTT. This codes for CASSSTSGLNTGELFF.

V gene TRBV28 combines with J gene TRBJ2-3; TRBD2 agrees at 12 bases. Germline V CDR1 and CDR2: MDHEN, SYDVKM. The CDR3 contains 16 residues. J gave up 4 bases and V 5 bases, and 7 bases lay outside the gene matches. The CDR3 spells CASSELLAGGADTQYF. Here the CDR3 DNA reads TGTGCCAGCAGTGAATTACTAGCGGGAGGAGCAGATACGCAGTATTTT.

The gene calls are TRBV25-1 and TRBJ2-7; maybe TRBD2 (6 bases). Per germline, CDR1 MGHDK and CDR2 SYGVNS. The CDR3 runs 16 residues. The V and J ends lost 2 bases and 2 bases respectively, with 16 bases between them. The CDR3 here is CASSEVGGGKPYEQYF. In DNA, the CDR3 is TGTGCCAGCAGTGAAGTCGGTGGGGGGAAACCCTACGAGCAGTACTTC.

The rearrangement joins TRBV6-2 or TRBV6-3 to TRBJ2-7; D uncertain. Germline CDR1 and CDR2: MNHEY and SVGEGT. V was pared by 1 base and J by 9 bases, with 7 bases between. This CDR3 comprises 11 residues. The CDR3 DNA reads TGTGCCAGCAGTTACTACGGCCTGCAGTACTTC. It is translated as CASSYYGLQYF.

V gene TRBV5-1 combines with J gene TRBJ2-7; 8 positions agree with TRBD1. Germline CDR1 and CDR2: SGHRS and YFSETQ. The V segment lost 4 bases and the J segment 3 bases; nucleotides outside the gene matches: 6. CDR3 size: 14 residues. This CDR3 is CASSPTGQGYEQYF. In DNA, the CDR3 is TGCGCCAGCAGCCCGACAGGACAGGGCTACGAGCAGTACTTC.

The chain employs TRBV29-1 and TRBJ2-2, with 9 positions matching TRBD1. The CDR3 covers 15 residues. The V and J ends lost 4 bases and 3 bases, in that order; junction bases with no gene match: 6. CDR1 is SQVTM and CDR2 is ANQGSEA in the germline V gene. The CDR3 DNA reads as TGCAGCGTTGCGGGACAGGGCGGCTACACCGGGGAGCTGTTTTTT. Its translation is CSVAGQGGYTGELFF.

The rearrangement links TRBV27 to TRBJ2-7; 12 bases agree with TRBD2. V lost 5 bases to trimming and J lost 3 bases; unmatched junction nucleotides: 8. The CDR3 has 16 residues. CDR1 is MNHEY, CDR2 SMNVEV, per germline (reference sequence). This chain's CDR3 is CASSTRTSGKHYEQYF. For the CDR3, the DNA is TGTGCCAGCAGTACAAGGACTAGCGGGAAGCACTACGAGCAGTACTTC.

V and J are TRBV30 and TRBJ2-2; D possibly corresponds to TRBD2 (5 bases). V was pared by 6 bases and J by 7 bases, with 15 bases between. The germline CDR1 and CDR2 sequences are GTSNPN and SVGIG (reference sequence). There are 13 residues in the CDR3. CDR3 sequence reads: CACNGLLGGELFF. In nucleotides, the CDR3 is TGTGCCTGCAACGGACTCCTCGGCGGGGAGCTGTTTTTT.

The chain carries TRBV7-9 and TRBJ2-1; 14 bases match TRBD2. CDR1 SEHNR and CDR2 FQNEAQ come from the germline V gene (reference sequence). The CDR3 loop spans 18 amino acids. J lost 4 bases, V lost 5 bases, and 10 bases had no gene match. CDR3 coding DNA: TGTGCCAGCAGCCAAATCGGGACTAGCGGGAGAGGTTACAATGAGCAGTTCTTC. Amino acids: CASSQIGTSGRGYNEQFF.

The rearrangement uses TRBV7-3 and TRBJ1-1; D not certain. V was clipped by 0 bases and J by 4 bases, with 6 bases between them. The CDR3 spans 13 residues. The V gene's germline CDR1 is SGHTA and CDR2 FQGTGA. The CDR3, as DNA: TGTGCCAGCAGCTTAACGCGAACCACTGAAGCTTTCTTT. This encodes CASSLTRTTEAFF.

The chain carries TRBV9 and TRBJ2-3, with D perhaps TRBD2 (6 bases). V lost 4 bases to trimming and J lost 2 bases, with 17 bases between them. The length of the CDR3 is 16 residues. Per the germline V gene, CDR1 is SGDLS and CDR2 is YYNGEE. The CDR3 spells CASSRAGGILTDTQYF. The DNA for the CDR3 is TGTGCCAGCAGCCGCGCCGGCGGGATTCTCACAGATACGCAGTATTTT.

V is TRBV28 and J is TRBJ2-1; D remains unclear. Trimming removed 8 bases from V and 4 bases from J, with 9 bases in between. Germline V CDR1 and CDR2: MDHEN, SYDVKM. This CDR3 contains 12 residues. CDR3 residues: CASSAGYNEQFF. CDR3 DNA sequence: TGTGCCAGCTCGGCAGGTTACAATGAGCAGTTCTTC.

The gene calls are TRBV28 and TRBJ1-5; 8 positions agree with TRBD1. V shed 6 bases and J 6 bases; nucleotides not matched to a gene: 7. The CDR3 extends over 14 amino acids. Germline values: CDR1 MDHEN, CDR2 SYDVKM. This CDR3 reads CASRGQGGGQPQHF. In DNA, the CDR3 is TGTGCCAGCAGAGGACAGGGTGGCGGTCAGCCCCAGCATTTT.